Included here is one T cell receptor (beta chain) sequence, with context. The antigen remains undetermined. The data originate from a study of response to subunit inactivated influenza vaccine. Overall study results and limits: Authors proposed each seasonal influenza vaccination draws in few new T cells.

Via MiXCR, TCRdb re-called the RT-PCR reads, giving one row per CDR3 protein. The sample gives under 950,000 distinct CDR3 sequences, approximately 22% of which show up once; roughly 10% is in the top ten. The source was PBMCs from blood, collected 4 to 6 days after vaccination. The receptor was derived from a man aged 45-60 years who received an inactivated influenza vaccine.

In nucleotides, the CDR3 is TGTGCCAGCAACCGGGCCCAGGGTAGCGGGCAAGAGACCCAGTACTTC. It yields the protein CASNRAQGSGQETQYF. This rearrangement joins TRBV6-2 or TRBV6-3 to TRBJ2-5; 7 positions agree with TRBD2. V trimming: 7 bases; J trimming: 2 bases; junction bases outside the gene matches: 13. Per germline, CDR1 MNHEY and CDR2 SVGEGT. The CDR3 loop spans 16 amino acids.